Sequencing of this T cell receptor (beta chain) was carried out in a study of OX40 agonist ivuxolimab in advanced cancers. Overall study results and limits: At 0.1-3.0 mg/kg, partial responders had clonal expansion among the lowest observed.

About this clone: The antigen is unknown.

Libraries were prepared by immunoSEQ multiplex PCR; TCRdb keeps only in-frame clonotypes and omits some of them. This table holds about 72,000 clones, around 91% found once. Looked up from germline, CDR1 is SGHRS and CDR2 is YFSETQ. The CDR3 spans 14 residues. V dropped 5 bases and J dropped 3 bases, with 15 bases sitting between them. The sequence derives from an adult with an advanced solid tumor such as melanoma, head and neck, liver or kidney cancer. V and J are TRBV5-1 and TRBJ2-7; D may correspond to TRBD1 or TRBD2 (7 bases each). The specimen comprised CD4+ or CD8+ T cells sorted from blood, sampled in a trial of the OX40 agonist ivuxolimab. CDR3 loop: CASRGTAGNYEQYF. Written as DNA, the CDR3 is TGCGCCAGCAGGGGGACAGCGGGAAACTACGAGCAGTACTTC.